The entry below describes one T cell receptor beta chain. Its antigen is as yet unknown. V was pared by 1 base and J by 4 bases, with 5 bases of the junction left unmatched. The CDR3 is 14 amino acids. Germline values: CDR1 GTSNPN, CDR2 SVGIG (reference sequence). The repertoire was sequenced with immunoSEQ multiplex PCR; TCRdb's copy has only in-frame clones and lacks some. This sample yields roughly 150,000 clones, of which 85% to 95% are seen a single time; more than 1.1% belongs to the top ten. This entry comes from a study of T cell responses to AZD1222 COVID-19 vaccine. Study information: Second doses were pooled across both intervals (about 4 or about 12 weeks). Study results and caveats: Just a handful of AZD1222 recipients were seropositive at baseline. None of the repertoires were sampled until the peak T cell response had passed.

The chain carries TRBV30 and TRBJ1-2; 8 nucleotides match TRBD1. The specimen was peripheral blood, collected on day 0 of AZD1222 vaccination. This receptor was obtained from an adult in good health. Here the CDR3 DNA reads TGTGCCTGGAGTGAAGTGGGGACAGGCTATGGCTACACCTTC. It specifies CAWSEVGTGYGYTF.